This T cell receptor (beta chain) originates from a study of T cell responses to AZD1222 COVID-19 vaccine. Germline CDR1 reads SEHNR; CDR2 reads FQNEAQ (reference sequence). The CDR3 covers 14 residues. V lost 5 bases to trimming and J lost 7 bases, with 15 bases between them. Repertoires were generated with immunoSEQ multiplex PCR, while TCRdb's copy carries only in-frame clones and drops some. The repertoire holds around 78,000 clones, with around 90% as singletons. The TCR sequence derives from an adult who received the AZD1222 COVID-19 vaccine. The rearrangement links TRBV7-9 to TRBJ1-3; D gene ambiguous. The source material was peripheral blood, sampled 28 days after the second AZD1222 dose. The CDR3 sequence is CASSPRAVGNTIYF. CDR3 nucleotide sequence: TGTGCCAGCAGCCCCCGGGCCGTCGGGAACACCATATATTTT.